This T cell receptor (beta chain) came from a study of T-cell memory formation after mild COVID-19. About the research overall: Clusters were largely donor specific.

This clonotype was seen a few times. Its antigen remains unknown. General study points: The study detected some responding clones in pre-infection memory, suggesting cross-reactive memory joined. Mainly in CM and EM were contracting CD4+ clones; CD8+ were in EMRA.

The CDR3 has 15 residues. Germline V gene sequence: CDR1 SGHRS, CDR2 YFSETQ. V lost 5 bases to trimming and J lost 1 base, with 15 bases between them. TCRdb used MiXCR to reprocess the 5' RACE reads, holding one entry per CDR3 protein. The repertoire consists of more than 55,000 distinct CDR3 sequences, with approximately 9.5% occurring once and the leading ten covering approximately 1.2%. The TCR sequence derives from a man younger than 35 who had mild COVID-19 (a few samples of this study predate the infection). Cell type and time point are not known. V and J are TRBV5-1 and TRBJ1-1; D remains ambiguous. The specimen sequenced was PBMCs or a T cell subset sorted from them (not recorded which). The CDR3 coding sequence is TGCGCCAGCAGGACGGTTGGCGGGTCGAACACTGAAGCTTTCTTT. This encodes CASRTVGGSNTEAFF.